The 13 T cell receptor beta chains below all came from one sample that was sequenced in a study of control samples from healthy donors and cancer patients. TCRdb's table, derived via immunoSEQ multiplex PCR, lists solely in-frame clones and lacks some. The sample holds some 110,000 clones, 93% seen once. Material: blood. These receptors were obtained from a man younger than 40 in good health.

The V call is TRBV10-1, the J call TRBJ2-1; 10 bases line up with TRBD1. The CDR3 runs to 16 residues. J lost 9 bases, V lost 6 bases, and 14 bases had no gene match. Germline assignment: CDR1 WNHNN and CDR2 SYGVQD (reference sequence). In DNA form, the CDR3 reads TGCGCCAGCAGGAACTCCCCCGGGACAGGGGACGGTGAGCAGTTCTTC. It specifies CASRNSPGTGDGEQFF.

V usage is TRBV5-5 and J usage is TRBJ1-1; D remains unclear. Trimming shortened V by 1 base and J by 6 bases, and 4 bases separated the two germline ends. The CDR3 is made up of 11 amino acids. Germline V CDR1 and CDR2: SGHKS, YYEKEE (reference sequence). The CDR3 DNA reads as TGTGCCAGCAGCTTGAGGGCTGAAGCTTTCTTT. As protein: CASSLRAEAFF.

V gene TRBV25-1 combines with J gene TRBJ1-2; TRBD1 aligns across 7 bases. Trimming took 4 bases from V and 3 from J; bases not matched to a gene: 11. The CDR3 is 16 amino acids. Germline loops: CDR1 MGHDK, CDR2 SYGVNS. CDR3 sequence (DNA): TGTGCCAGCAGTGCCTCCAAACAGGGGTCCCACTATGGCTACACCTTC. This gives the protein CASSASKQGSHYGYTF.

The V gene is TRBV19, the J gene TRBJ2-3; the D call may be TRBD1 or TRBD2 (5 bases each). The CDR3 loop spans 14 amino acids. Germline V gene data show CDR1 as LNHDA and CDR2 as SQIVND (reference sequence). V shed 5 bases and J shed 6 bases, with 15 bases lying between them. As DNA, the CDR3 is TGTGCCAGTAGTTCCAGGGCGGGTATCGATACGCAGTATTTT. Translating it yields CASSSRAGIDTQYF. The full variable domain, its missing parts supplied by reference TRBV19 and TRBJ2-3, is DGGITQSPKYLFRKEGQNVTLSCEQNLNHDAMYWYRQDPGQGLRLIYYSQIVNDFQKGDIAEGYSVSREKKESFPLTVTSAQKNPTAFYLCASSSRAGIDTQYFGPGTRLTVL.

The J gene is TRBJ2-7, the V gene TRBV7-2; 7 bases are a match to TRBD2. Germline trimming cut 2 bases from V and 3 bases from J; bases unmatched to any gene: 4. Germline CDR1 SGHTA, CDR2 FQGNSA. The CDR3 contains 14 residues. CDR3 DNA: TGTGCCAGCAGCTTACAAGCGGGGAACTACGAGCAGTACTTC. Protein sequence: CASSLQAGNYEQYF.

J is TRBJ2-1 and V is TRBV9; D might be TRBD1 or TRBD2, each matching 6 bases. The CDR3 consists of 14 residues. Germline V gene sequence: CDR1 SGDLS, CDR2 YYNGEE. The V and J ends lost 4 bases and 7 bases respectively, with 15 bases between them. The CDR3, as DNA: TGTGCCAGCAGCCCTCCGGAGGGGGGAAATGAGCAGTTCTTC. Residues: CASSPPEGGNEQFF.

The gene calls are TRBV6-5 and TRBJ2-2, with TRBD1 identical over 8 bases. CDR1 is MNHEY and CDR2 is SVGAGI in the germline V gene. The trim removed 5 bases at V and 7 bases at J, leaving 9 bases unmatched. This CDR3 has 15 amino acids. The CDR3 reads CASSPATGVVGELFF. In nucleotides, the CDR3 is TGTGCCAGCAGTCCAGCGACAGGGGTAGTCGGGGAGCTGTTTTTT.

This clone occurred a few times. The rearrangement joins TRBV6-5 to TRBJ2-7; D is possibly TRBD1 (6 bases). The CDR3 extends over 12 amino acids. Germline V gene sequence: CDR1 MNHEY, CDR2 SVGAGI. Trimming pared 8 bases from V and 3 bases from J, leaving 11 bases between. This CDR3 is CASSTGNYEQYV. CDR3 bases: TGTGCCAGCTCTACAGGGAACTACGAGCAGTACGTC.

V gene TRBV6-5 combines with J gene TRBJ2-3, with 8 bases matching TRBD1. This CDR3 region has 14 residues. Per germline, CDR1 MNHEY and CDR2 SVGAGI. The J segment lost 2 bases and the V segment lost 6 bases, leaving 4 bases of the junction unmatched. The CDR3 sequence is CASRRTGSTDTQYF. Written as DNA, the CDR3 is TGTGCCAGCAGGAGGACAGGGTCCACAGATACGCAGTATTTT.

The chain combines TRBV7-8 with TRBJ1-5; 7 bases are shared with TRBD1. V lost 5 bases, J lost 4 bases, and 8 bases stayed unmatched. The CDR3 has 15 residues. Germline CDR1 reads SGHVS; CDR2 reads FQNEAQ. The CDR3 bases are TGTGCCAGCAGCCGCGGGACAGCATTAAATCAGCCCCAGCATTTT. This sequence encodes CASSRGTALNQPQHF.

The chain carries TRBV11-2 and TRBJ2-4; no firm D call. The germline V gene has CDR1 SGHAT and CDR2 FQNNGV. This CDR3 is 14 amino acids long. The germline V and J ends were trimmed by 3 bases and 5 bases, with 11 bases remaining between them. The CDR3 DNA reads as TGTGCCAGCAGCTTTTCAGGTAGAGAAAACATTCAGTACTTC. This sequence encodes CASSFSGRENIQYF.

The chain combines TRBV9 with TRBJ1-1; D is possibly TRBD1 (6 bases). V was shortened by 4 bases and J by 3 bases, with 16 bases between the two germline ends. The CDR3 is made up of 15 amino acids. Germline V gene sequence: CDR1 SGDLS, CDR2 YYNGEE. DNA for the CDR3: TGTGCCAGCAGCCCTCCCGGCAGGGGAGACACTGAAGCTTTCTTT. Its translation is CASSPPGRGDTEAFF.

The rearrangement joins TRBV11-2 to TRBJ1-1; D is unresolved. Trimming removed 0 bases at V and 3 bases at J, with 5 bases between. The germline V gene encodes CDR1 SGHAT and CDR2 FQNNGV. The CDR3 has 13 residues. The CDR3 loop is CASSLETDTEAFF. The CDR3 DNA reads TGTGCCAGCAGCTTAGAGACTGACACTGAAGCTTTCTTT.